This T cell receptor (beta chain) was recorded in a study of blood T cell repertoires in COVID-19. Turning to the study itself: The origin of the acute and convalescent COVID-19 samples was the United States, Italy and Spain. Sources were T cells, B-cell-depleted T cells, or PBMCs; the material itself was cDNA or gDNA.

The CDR3 is 16 amino acids. Looked up from germline, CDR1 is SGHTA and CDR2 is FQGNSA. Unmatched junction bases numbered 6, after V lost 3 bases and J lost 2 bases. Per the original methods: Amplified reference gene primers provided the basis for estimating nucleated cell counts. Libraries were prepared by immunoSEQ multiplex PCR; TCRdb keeps only in-frame clonotypes and omits some of them. V, J and clone size are taken as reported in that table, and D and trimming were inferred from the DNA itself. The table includes a few hundred thousand clones, about 86% detected once. This chain connects TRBV7-2 to TRBJ2-7, with 11 bases aligning to TRBD2. Sample: peripheral blood. The clonotype was recovered from a man aged 55 to 70 with acute or convalescent COVID-19. The CDR3 region is CASSFDGTSGTYEQYF. CDR3 coding DNA: TGTGCCAGCAGCTTTGATGGGACTAGCGGTACCTACGAGCAGTACTTC.